This T cell receptor (beta chain) was sequenced during a study of T cell repertoires in cytomegalovirus infection. Study results and caveats: Clonotype analysis showed dominance of the ex vivo response by HLA-C-restricted CMV-specific TCR beta clonotypes.

TCRdb re-analysed the reads in MiXCR, keeping a single row per CDR3 protein. Altogether under 200,000 distinct CDR3 sequences are present, about a tenth being singletons, with the ten largest covering approximately 4.2%. V gave up 3 bases and J gave up 2 bases; unmatched junction bases: 3. The CDR3 extends over 16 amino acids. Germline values: CDR1 MDHEN, CDR2 SYDVKM. In its sample, this clonotype was seen many times. Its antigen is not identified. The rearrangement links TRBV28 to TRBJ2-1; 11 bases fit TRBD2. This TCR was sampled from a human donor in good health (CMV status not recorded). Some clones in this sample may be carry-over from other donors' samples. Sequencing was performed on PBMCs. Here the CDR3 DNA reads TGTGCCAGCAGTTTTGGTAGCGGGAGGGCCTACAATGAGCAGTTCTTC. This translates into CASSFGSGRAYNEQFF.